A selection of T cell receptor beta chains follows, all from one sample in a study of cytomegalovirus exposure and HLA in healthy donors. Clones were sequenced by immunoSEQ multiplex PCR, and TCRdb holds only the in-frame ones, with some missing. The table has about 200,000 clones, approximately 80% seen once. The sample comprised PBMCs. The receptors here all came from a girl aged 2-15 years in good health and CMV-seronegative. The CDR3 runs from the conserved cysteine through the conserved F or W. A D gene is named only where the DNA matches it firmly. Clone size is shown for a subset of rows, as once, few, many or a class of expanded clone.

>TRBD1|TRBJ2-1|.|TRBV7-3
TGTGCCAGCAGCTTGACAGGGGGCGGGAGGAATGAGCAGTTCTTC
CASSLTGGGRNEQFF
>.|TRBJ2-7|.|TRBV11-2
TGTGCCAGCAGCCCCGATCCGGTCCAAGAGCAGTACTTC
CASSPDPVQEQYF
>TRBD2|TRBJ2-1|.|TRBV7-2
TGTGCCAGGGCCGCAGCGGGAGAGGTATTCAATTTCAATGAGCAGTTCTTC
CARAAAGEVFNFNEQFF
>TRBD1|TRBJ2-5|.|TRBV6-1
TGTGCCAGCAGCGACAGGGGTCCGGGGACCCAGTACTTC
CASSDRGPGTQYF
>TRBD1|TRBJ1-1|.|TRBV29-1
TGCAGCGTTGGACAGGGTCGGAACACTGAAGCTTTCTTT
CSVGQGRNTEAFF
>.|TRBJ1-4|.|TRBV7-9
TGTGCCAGCAGTTCCGGAGGGGAAAAACTGTTTTTT
CASSSGGEKLFF
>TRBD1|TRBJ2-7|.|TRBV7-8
TGTGCCAGCAGCTCAGATCCGGGACAGGGGAACTACGAGCAGTACTTC
CASSSDPGQGNYEQYF
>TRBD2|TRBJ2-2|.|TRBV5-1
TGCGCCAGCAGCGTAAAGCGGGGGGCCGGGGAGCTGTTTTTT
CASSVKRGAGELFF
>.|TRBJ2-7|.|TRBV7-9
TGTGCCAGCAGCCCCCCCGCGCCCACCTACGAGCAGTACTTC
CASSPPAPTYEQYF
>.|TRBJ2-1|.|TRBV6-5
TGTGCCAGCAGTTACGCAATAGGGGACTATGAGCAGTTCTTC
CASSYAIGDYEQFF
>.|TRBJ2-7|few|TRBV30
TGTGCCTGGAGTGGTGGGGCCCTGGGCTACGAGCAGTACTTC
CAWSGGALGYEQYF
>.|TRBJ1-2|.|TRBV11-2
TGTGCCAGCAGCTTAGATCGGGTCAGAGAAGAACCCTATGGCTACACCTTC
CASSLDRVREEPYGYTF
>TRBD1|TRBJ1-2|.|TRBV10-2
TGCGCCAGCAGTGGGGACAGGGGCGACTACACCTTC
CASSGDRGDYTF
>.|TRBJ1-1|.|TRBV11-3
TGTGCCAGCAGCTTAGGACGGGACACTGAAGCTTTCTTT
CASSLGRDTEAFF
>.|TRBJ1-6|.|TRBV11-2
TGTGCCAGCAGCTTAGAAGCGAATTCACCCCTCCACTTT
CASSLEANSPLHF
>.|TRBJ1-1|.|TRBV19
TGTGCCACCTATCTCACTGAAGCTTTCTTT
CATYLTEAFF
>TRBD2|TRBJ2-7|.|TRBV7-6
TGTGCCAGCACCCACGATAGGGAGGGGTACGAGCAGTACTTC
CASTHDREGYEQYF